This T cell receptor (beta chain) originates from a study of regulatory T cells in long-lasting Graves disease. The wider study: Graves' cases, newly diagnosed, had used antithyroid drugs under 3 months.

In its sample, this clonotype was seen many times. Its antigen is currently unknown. TCR beta libraries were built with iRepertoire HTBI primers and Arm-PCR of CDR3 regions. MiXCR was run by TCRdb on the multiplex PCR reads, yielding one entry per CDR3 protein. The sample has roughly 560,000 distinct CDR3 sequences, 15% to 20% seen once. General study points: For persistent Graves' patients, TCR diversity was lower than for newly diagnosed ones.

Documented time point: newly diagnosed GD, antithyroid drugs for less than 3 months. PBMC RNA served as the TCR library source. The same sample was also used in a study of T cells in Graves' hyperthyroidism and ophthalmopathy.

The receptor was derived from a woman aged 35-60 years with Graves disease. Sequenced here: peripheral blood mononuclear cells (PBMCs), sampled at new diagnosis, from a patient treated with antithyroid drugs.

The CDR3 region has the DNA TGTGCCACCTCTTACTTACGATCCAGGGACAGCTCTGGAAACACCATATATTTT. This encodes CATSYLRSRDSSGNTIYF. The chain links TRBV24-1 to TRBJ1-3; 7 positions agree with TRBD1. This CDR3 has 18 residues. J gave up 0 bases and V 9 bases, and 16 bases lay outside the gene matches. Germline V CDR1 and CDR2: KGHDR, SFDVKD.